The T cell receptor (beta chain) under discussion was sequenced for a study of T cell clones after liver transplantation. Overall study findings and caveats: Compared with third party-reactive sequences, donor-reactive ones declined more, independent of withdrawal success.

Only one count was recorded for this clone. Its target is unknown. Profiled with immunoSEQ multiplex PCR; TCRdb holds only in-frame clones, not every one. Among around 120,000 clones, 90% were seen once, and the ten largest hold around 0.86%. Here the sequenced sample was CD4+ T cells from blood, taken 12 months after liver transplant. This TCR derives from a human patient who received a liver transplant. Some T cells may be provided by the graft donor.

The CDR3 here is CASSLNRETQYF. CDR3 in DNA: TGTGCCAGCAGCTTAAATCGTGAGACCCAGTACTTC. V usage is TRBV11-2 and J usage is TRBJ2-5; D not resolved. The germline gives CDR1 SGHAT, CDR2 FQNNGV. This CDR3 has 12 amino acids. Trimming removed 2 bases at V and 5 bases at J, with 6 bases between.